The entry below gives a single T cell receptor (beta chain) sequence along with its context. These data belong to a study of blood T cell repertoires in COVID-19. The repertoire was sequenced with immunoSEQ multiplex PCR; TCRdb's copy has only in-frame clones and lacks some. Among roughly 53,000 clones listed, approximately 90% were seen once. V shed 2 bases and J shed 7 bases, with 5 bases lying between them. The V gene's germline CDR1 is MNHEY and CDR2 SVGAGI. CDR3 length: 12 residues. The receptor was derived from a woman in her forties with active COVID-19. Sequencing was done on a sample of peripheral blood. The rearrangement joins TRBV6-5 to TRBJ2-2; D gene uncertain. In DNA, the CDR3 is TGTGCCAGCAGTTACGTATTCGGGGAGCTGTTTTTT. It codes for CASSYVFGELFF.